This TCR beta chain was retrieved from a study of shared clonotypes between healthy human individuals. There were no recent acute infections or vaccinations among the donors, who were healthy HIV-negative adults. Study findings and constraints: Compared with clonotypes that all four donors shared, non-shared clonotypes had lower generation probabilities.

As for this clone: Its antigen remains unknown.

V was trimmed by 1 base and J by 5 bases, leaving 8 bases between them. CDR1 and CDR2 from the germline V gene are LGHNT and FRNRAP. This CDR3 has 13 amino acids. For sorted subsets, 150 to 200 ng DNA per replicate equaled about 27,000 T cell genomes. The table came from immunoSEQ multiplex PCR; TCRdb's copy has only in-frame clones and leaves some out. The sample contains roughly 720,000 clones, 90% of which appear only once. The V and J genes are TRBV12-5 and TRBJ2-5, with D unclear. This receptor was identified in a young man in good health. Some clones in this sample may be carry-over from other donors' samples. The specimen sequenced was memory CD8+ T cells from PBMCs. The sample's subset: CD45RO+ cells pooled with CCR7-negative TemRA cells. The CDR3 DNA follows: TGTGCTAGTGGTTTGGACAGCACGGAGACCCAGTACTTC. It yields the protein CASGLDSTETQYF.